The source of this TCR beta chain is a study of T cell changes during pregnancy in multiple sclerosis. Repertoires were generated with immunoSEQ multiplex PCR, while TCRdb's copy carries only in-frame clones and drops some. The sample has approximately 30,000 clones; around 91% are singletons. Specimen: CD8+ T cells from peripheral blood mononuclear cells, collected in the second trimester of pregnancy. This TCR was recovered from a female donor in good health, enrolled as a control in a pregnancy study.

CDR3 bases: TGTGCCAGCAGTTTACACAGGGATGACTATGGCTACACCTTC. It codes for CASSLHRDDYGYTF. The V and J genes are TRBV27 and TRBJ1-2; the D gene is possibly TRBD1 (6 bases). The CDR3 sequence is 14 residues long. The germline gives CDR1 MNHEY, CDR2 SMNVEV (reference sequence). Trimming shortened V by 2 bases and J by 3 bases, and 10 bases separated the two germline ends.